This entry lists 9 T cell receptor beta chains sequenced from one sample in a study of T cells in Graves' hyperthyroidism and ophthalmopathy. The investigators amplified TCR beta CDR3 regions from RNA transcripts. Primed by the HTBI set, a first-round RT-PCR was run on the TCR CDR3. TCRdb ran MiXCR on the multiplex PCR reads and lists one entry per CDR3 protein. Of fewer than 350,000 distinct CDR3 sequences listed, roughly 21% are singletons. Specimen: blood. Every receptor here comes from a woman in her 50s with Graves' hyperthyroidism.

This clonotype was seen ten or more times. The V and J genes are TRBV5-1 and TRBJ2-7, with 8 bases identical to TRBD1. Germline assignment: CDR1 SGHRS and CDR2 YFSETQ. The CDR3 spans 15 residues. Trimming removed 0 bases from V and 2 bases from J; junction bases left unmatched: 4. The CDR3 loop reads CASSLVAGGPYEQYF. CDR3 sequence (DNA): TGCGCCAGCAGCTTGGTGGCAGGGGGCCCCTACGAGCAGTACTTC.

This chain connects TRBV3-1 to TRBJ2-2; 7 bases align to TRBD1. J was trimmed by 9 bases and V by 4 bases; bases with no gene match: 14. In germline, CDR1 is LGHDT, CDR2 YNNKEL (reference sequence). CDR3 length: 16 residues. CDR3 sequence: CASSRRGTAIVRELFF. The CDR3 nucleotides are TGTGCCAGCAGCCGTAGGGGGACAGCAATTGTCAGGGAGCTGTTTTTT.

V and J are TRBV7-8 and TRBJ1-5, with D tentatively TRBD1 (5 bases). Germline CDR1 is SGHVS and CDR2 is FQNEAQ. Trimming pared 2 bases from V and 0 bases from J, leaving 14 bases between. This CDR3 region has 17 residues. The CDR3 is CASSLMTALYSNQPQHF. CDR3 coding DNA: TGTGCCAGCAGCTTAATGACAGCACTATATAGCAATCAGCCCCAGCATTTT.

This clonotype occurred a few times. The chain joins TRBV5-1 to TRBJ2-3; 7 bases fit TRBD2. The trim removed 5 bases at V and 6 bases at J, leaving 9 bases unmatched. The CDR3 has 14 amino acids. The germline V gene encodes CDR1 SGHRS and CDR2 YFSETQ. The CDR3 DNA sequence: TGCGCCAGCAGTTACTTGGCGGGGGAGGATACGCAGTATTTT. Its translation: CASSYLAGEDTQYF.

The rearrangement uses TRBV28 and TRBJ2-7, with D perhaps matching TRBD1 or TRBD2 (5 bases each). The V gene lost 4 bases and the J gene lost 0 bases, with 16 bases spanning the gap. Germline V CDR1 and CDR2: MDHEN, SYDVKM. This CDR3 spans 16 amino acids. The CDR3 protein is CASSSAGTLSSYEQYF. CDR3 DNA sequence: TGTGCCAGCAGTTCCGCCGGGACGTTAAGCTCCTACGAGCAGTACTTC.

The chain couples TRBV7-2 to TRBJ1-2, with D unclear. V lost 1 base and J lost 5, with 5 bases in between. Germline V gene lookup returns CDR1 SGHTA and CDR2 FQGNSA. The CDR3 extends over 12 amino acids. Here the CDR3 DNA reads TGTGCCAGCAGCTTAGAACAGTATGGCTACACCTTC. Amino acid sequence: CASSLEQYGYTF.

V usage is TRBV28 and J usage is TRBJ2-7, with 9 nucleotides matching TRBD1. The length of the CDR3 is 12 residues. With 8 bases clipped from V and 6 bases from J, the junction kept 5 bases outside the gene matches. Per the germline V gene, CDR1 is MDHEN and CDR2 is SYDVKM. The DNA for the CDR3 is TGTGCCAGCGGGACAGGGCCCGGCGAGCAGTACTTC. It codes for CASGTGPGEQYF.

This clonotype was picked up many times. This chain uses TRBV6-1 with TRBJ2-7, with a possible D match to TRBD2 (5 bases). CDR3 length: 14 residues. CDR1 is MNHNS, CDR2 SASEGT, per germline. With 4 bases removed from V and 5 bases from J, the gap between germline ends came to 15 bases. The CDR3 protein is CASSVGLASDEQYF. The CDR3 DNA reads as TGTGCCAGCAGTGTCGGGCTAGCCTCGGACGAGCAGTACTTC.

This clonotype was seen more than once but under ten times. The V gene is TRBV7-9, the J gene TRBJ2-1; maybe TRBD2 (6 bases). Germline V lookup: CDR1 SEHNR, CDR2 FQNEAQ (reference sequence). Trimming stripped 7 bases from V and 2 bases from J, with 15 bases between. The CDR3 covers 15 residues. The CDR3 nucleotides read TGTGCCAGCATCCTGGGGGACTGGGCCTACAATGAGCAGTTCTTC. Encoded protein: CASILGDWAYNEQFF.